This paragraph covers one T cell receptor beta chain sequence. This record belongs to a study of blood T cell repertoires in COVID-19. The wider study: COVID-19 samples from acute and convalescent phases originated in the United States, Italy and Spain.

In the original workflow: Using reference gene primer amplification, nucleated cell counts were estimated. Only in-frame clones appear in the TCRdb table, and some are missing; sequencing was by immunoSEQ multiplex PCR. Clonal size and the V and J genes are those of that table, whereas D and trimming came from the DNA. The table records fewer than 500,000 clones, roughly 90% of them present only once. Participants' own reports of clinical history determined their cohort assignment. This CDR3 has 16 amino acids. The germline CDR1 and CDR2 sequences are SGHRS and YFSETQ. Unmatched junction bases numbered 4, after V lost 0 bases and J lost 4 bases.

The V call is TRBV5-1, the J call TRBJ2-3, with 11 positions matching TRBD1. Sequencing used PBMCs or T cells enriched from blood (not recorded which). The clonotype was recovered from a woman in her 30s with acute COVID-19. The CDR3 spells CASSLEMGQGADTQYF. The CDR3 DNA follows: TGCGCCAGCAGCTTGGAGATGGGACAGGGGGCAGATACGCAGTATTTT.